Listed here are 20 T cell receptor beta chains from one sample, sequenced in a study of OX40 agonist ivuxolimab in advanced cancers. Repertoires were generated with immunoSEQ multiplex PCR, while TCRdb's copy carries only in-frame clones and drops some. The sample lists roughly 65,000 clones, over 75% seen once, with approximately 0.39% in the top ten. The source material was CD4+ or CD8+ T cells sorted from blood, sampled in a trial of the OX40 agonist ivuxolimab. The receptor set was obtained from an adult with an advanced solid tumor such as melanoma, head and neck, liver or kidney cancer.

The chain has TRBV14 and TRBJ1-2, with no clear D. Germline CDR1 is SGHDN and CDR2 is FVKESK. The CDR3 extends over 15 amino acids. Trimming cost V 0 bases and J 0 bases, with 8 bases left between them. CDR3 coding DNA: TGTGCCAGCAGCCAAGATCTCCACGCTAACTATGGCTACACCTTC. This translates into CASSQDLHANYGYTF.

This clone was counted between two and nine times. The J gene is TRBJ2-2, the V gene TRBV9; 8 positions match TRBD1. Germline V gene sequence: CDR1 SGDLS, CDR2 YYNGEE. This CDR3 has 16 residues. With V trimmed by 4 bases and J by 7 bases, 12 bases remained unmatched. The CDR3 protein is CASSPSGQGRGGELFF. The CDR3 DNA reads as TGTGCCAGCAGCCCGAGTGGACAGGGTAGGGGCGGGGAGCTGTTTTTT.

In its sample, this clone was seen once. The genes are TRBV2 and TRBJ2-5; 7 nucleotides agree with TRBD1. The germline V gene encodes CDR1 SNHLY and CDR2 FYNNEI. V dropped 1 base and J dropped 2; count of bases not matched to a gene: 4. CDR3 length equals 15 residues. The CDR3 coding sequence is TGTGCCAGCAGTGAAGGCGGCAGGGGGCAAGAGACCCAGTACTTC. Protein product: CASSEGGRGQETQYF.

V gene TRBV6-6 combines with J gene TRBJ1-1, with D possibly TRBD1 on 5 matching bases. Germline V lookup: CDR1 MNHNY, CDR2 SVGAGI (reference sequence). V was cut by 7 bases and J by 4 bases, with 19 bases left in between. CDR3 length: 15 amino acids. The CDR3: CASTQGGVVGTEAFF. In DNA form, the CDR3 reads TGTGCCAGCACCCAGGGAGGGGTGGTGGGCACTGAAGCTTTCTTT.

This clone was counted once. V is TRBV18 and J is TRBJ2-1; TRBD1 or TRBD2 may be the D gene (5 bases each). The CDR3 runs 18 residues. V gave up 2 bases and J gave up 0 bases, with 17 bases separating them. Germline assignment: CDR1 KGHSH and CDR2 LQKENI. CDR3: CASSPYGASGYSYNEQFF. The CDR3 DNA reads as TGTGCCAGCTCACCATACGGGGCAAGTGGGTACTCCTACAATGAGCAGTTCTTC.

J is TRBJ2-1 and V is TRBV19; 9 bases line up with TRBD1. V lost 5 bases, J lost 5 bases, and 7 bases stayed unmatched. CDR3 length: 15 amino acids. Germline CDR1 and CDR2: LNHDA and SQIVND (reference sequence). The CDR3 coding sequence is TGTGCCAGTAGTCCACAGGGGGCTGTGAACAATGAGCAGTTCTTC. Protein: CASSPQGAVNNEQFF.

This clone was seen just once. V is TRBV23-1 and J is TRBJ1-3; D might be TRBD1 (5 bases). TRBV23-1 is known as an ORF, though its function is uncertain. The V and J ends lost 10 bases and 4 bases respectively, with 14 bases between them. The CDR3 is 13 amino acids. The DNA for the CDR3 is TGCGCCACCACAGGTGATCCCGGAAACACCATATATTTT. This encodes CATTGDPGNTIYF.

J is TRBJ1-2 and V is TRBV6-1, with D maybe TRBD1 (5 bases). In germline, CDR1 is MNHNS, CDR2 SASEGT. Between the trimmed V and J ends, which lost 1 base and 6 bases, there was a span of 9 bases. This CDR3 contains 13 residues. Here the CDR3 DNA reads TGTGCCAGCAGTGAAGTGAGGGGCGATGGCTACACCTTC. Protein: CASSEVRGDGYTF.

The chain is built from TRBV11-3 and TRBJ1-2; 9 bases align to TRBD1. Losses at the gene ends were 5 bases for V and 4 bases for J; bases not matched to a gene: 2. CDR1 and CDR2 (germline): SGHNT, YENEEA. The CDR3 is made up of 13 amino acids. This chain's CDR3 is CASSAGQGYGYTF. The CDR3 DNA reads as TGTGCCAGCAGCGCGGGACAGGGCTATGGCTACACCTTC.

This clone was picked up a small number of times. V and J are TRBV4-1 and TRBJ1-3; unclear D gene. The CDR3 has 14 amino acids. Per the germline V gene, CDR1 is MGHRA and CDR2 is YSYEKL. V lost 3 bases and J lost 0, with 6 bases in between. CDR3 loop: CASSQRSSGNTIYF. For the CDR3, the DNA is TGCGCCAGCAGCCAGCGGTCCTCTGGAAACACCATATATTTT.

The rearrangement uses TRBV27 and TRBJ1-3; the D gene is possibly TRBD1 (6 bases). Trimming left V 4 bases short and J 0 bases short, with 7 bases between. Germline V gene data show CDR1 as MNHEY and CDR2 as SMNVEV (reference sequence). This CDR3 region has 14 residues. For the CDR3, the DNA is TGTGCCAGCAGTTCAGGGGCCTCTGGAAACACCATATATTTT. Encoded protein: CASSSGASGNTIYF.

The chain links TRBV6-1 to TRBJ1-2, with 7 bases fitting TRBD1. In germline, CDR1 is MNHNS, CDR2 SASEGT. The CDR3 is 11 residues long. V gave up 3 bases and J gave up 14 bases; unmatched junction bases: 6. The CDR3 DNA reads TGTGCCAGCAGTGACCCGGGACAGTGTACCTTC. It translates to CASSDPGQCTF.

The CDR3 DNA reads TGCGCCAGCAGTGGGGGGGCCTACAATGAGCAGTTCTTC. This sequence encodes CASSGGAYNEQFF. The chain uses TRBV10-1 and TRBJ2-1, with TRBD2 as a possible D gene (6 bases). Germline CDR1 and CDR2: WNHNN and SYGVQD (reference sequence). Trimming took 4 bases from V and 2 from J, leaving 6 bases between them. The CDR3 is made up of 13 amino acids.

V usage is TRBV6-1 and J usage is TRBJ1-2; no firm D call. Germline CDR1 is MNHNS and CDR2 is SASEGT. V dropped 6 bases and J dropped 4 bases, with 12 bases sitting between them. The CDR3 sequence is 13 residues long. CDR3 sequence (DNA): TGTGCCAGCAGCGCCGACGCCTTCTATGGCTACACCTTC. Translating gives CASSADAFYGYTF.

The chain is built from TRBV1 and TRBJ2-7; the D call in the table, TRBD1, was not verified against the DNA. TRBV1 is classified as a pseudogene. The CDR3 runs 18 residues. Here the CDR3 reads CTSSQDSMGRGPSYEQYF. DNA for the CDR3: TGCACCAGCAGCCAAGATTCAATGGGGCGAGGACCCTCCTACGAGCAGTACTTC.

The chain employs TRBV11-2 and TRBJ1-4; D possibly corresponds to TRBD1 (6 bases). This CDR3 comprises 14 residues. V lost 6 bases and J 7 bases, leaving 15 bases between the germline ends. Germline assignment: CDR1 SGHAT and CDR2 FQNNGV. The CDR3 region has the DNA TGTGCCAGCAGGTCACTTAAAGGGGGTGAAAAACTGTTTTTT. Translated, it gives CASRSLKGGEKLFF.

The chain has TRBV4-1 and TRBJ2-3; 7 nucleotides match TRBD2. The CDR3 is 17 residues long. Germline trimming cut 0 bases from V and 4 bases from J; bases unmatched to any gene: 10. The germline V gene has CDR1 MGHRA and CDR2 YSYEKL. CDR3 in amino acids: CASSQDGAGSGADTQYF. CDR3 DNA sequence: TGCGCCAGCAGCCAAGATGGCGCAGGGAGCGGGGCAGATACGCAGTATTTT.

This clone showed up just a few times. V and J are TRBV27 and TRBJ2-7; TRBD1 might be the D (5 bases). The CDR3 spans 13 residues. Between the trimmed V and J ends, which lost 6 bases and 0 bases, there was a span of 9 bases. Germline V gene sequence: CDR1 MNHEY, CDR2 SMNVEV (reference sequence). The CDR3 coding sequence is TGTGCCAGCAGATCAGGGATCTCCTACGAGCAGTACTTC. The encoded protein is CASRSGISYEQYF.

The sample holds a few counts of this clone. The chain uses TRBV19 and TRBJ1-2, with 7 nucleotides matching TRBD1. Looked up from germline, CDR1 is LNHDA and CDR2 is SQIVND (reference sequence). The CDR3 loop spans 12 amino acids. Germline trimming cut 7 bases from V and 8 bases from J; bases unmatched to any gene: 7. The CDR3: CASIGTAQGYTF. CDR3 in DNA: TGTGCCAGTATCGGGACAGCGCAGGGCTACACCTTC.

The chain uses TRBV5-1 and TRBJ2-1; 10 nucleotides match TRBD1. Trimming at V came to 2 bases and at J to 0 bases, leaving 11 bases not matched to a gene. Per germline, CDR1 SGHRS and CDR2 YFSETQ. This CDR3 is built from 19 residues. CDR3 bases: TGCGCCAGCAGCTTACCGGACAGGGGGTCGGTGAGCTCCTACAATGAGCAGTTCTTC. The encoded protein is CASSLPDRGSVSSYNEQFF. The full variable domain, in which reference TRBV5-1 and TRBJ2-1 provide the parts outside the CDR3, is KAGVTQTPRYLIKTRGQQVTLSCSPISGHRSVSWYQQTPGQGLQFLFEYFSETQRNKGNFPGRFSGRQFSNSRSEMNVSTLELGDSALYLCASSLPDRGSVSSYNEQFFGPGTRLTVL.